The 25 T cell receptor beta chains in this list originate from one sample, sequenced in a study of shared T cell receptors in the human thymus. Repertoires were generated with immunoSEQ multiplex PCR, while TCRdb's copy carries only in-frame clones and drops some. The table shows 500,000 to 850,000 clones, with approximately 87% occurring only once. These data were likewise used in another study, on human thymus T cells.

Sequencing was carried out using thymocytes. Receptors were obtained from a boy under three years old with a congenital heart defect.

The V gene is TRBV7-9, the J gene TRBJ2-3, with 11 bases fitting TRBD2. This CDR3 has 16 residues. Germline lookup yields CDR1 SEHNR and CDR2 FQNEAQ (reference sequence). The ends lost 3 bases at V and 3 bases at J; junction bases unmatched: 5. CDR3 region: CASSLIAGGTTDTQYF. The CDR3 region has the DNA TGTGCCAGCAGCTTGATAGCGGGGGGGACAACAGATACGCAGTATTTT.

V is TRBV4-3 and J is TRBJ1-2; D remains ambiguous. The CDR3 sequence is 14 residues long. The V end was cut by 0 bases, the J end by 4 bases, with 9 bases between. The germline V gene encodes CDR1 LGHNA and CDR2 YSLEER. The CDR3 reads CASSQEVLSYGYTF. In nucleotides, the CDR3 is TGCGCCAGCAGCCAAGAAGTGCTATCCTATGGCTACACCTTC.

The chain uses TRBV30 and TRBJ2-5; D call uncertain. Germline assignment: CDR1 GTSNPN and CDR2 SVGIG (reference sequence). The CDR3 runs to 13 residues. V lost 0 bases and J lost 0, with 5 bases in between. The CDR3 protein is CAWSVGDQETQYF. The CDR3 nucleotides read TGTGCCTGGAGTGTGGGCGACCAAGAGACCCAGTACTTC.

The V and J genes are TRBV15 and TRBJ2-3; 8 bases fit TRBD2. Germline lookup yields CDR1 LNHNV and CDR2 YYDKDF (reference sequence). V shed 1 base and J 0 bases; nucleotides not matched to a gene: 3. CDR3 length: 16 amino acids. CDR3 protein: CATSRGASGSTDTQYF. The CDR3 DNA reads as TGTGCCACCAGCAGAGGGGCTAGCGGGAGCACAGATACGCAGTATTTT.

V is TRBV2 and J is TRBJ1-4; 10 bases match TRBD1. The CDR3 consists of 14 residues. Germline assignment: CDR1 SNHLY and CDR2 FYNNEI. The J segment lost 7 bases and the V segment lost 2 bases, leaving 1 base of the junction unmatched. The CDR3 DNA reads as TGTGCCAGCAGTGAAAGGGACAGGGGTGAAAAACTGTTTTTT. Protein product: CASSERDRGEKLFF.

J is TRBJ2-5 and V is TRBV4-1; TRBD1 matches 12 bases. Per germline, CDR1 MGHRA and CDR2 YSYEKL. J gave up 4 bases and V 6 bases, and 0 bases lay outside the gene matches. The length of the CDR3 is 13 residues. Here the CDR3 DNA reads TGCGCCAGCAGGGGACAGGGGGCAGAGACCCAGTACTTC. It translates to CASRGQGAETQYF.

The chain combines TRBV11-2 with TRBJ2-1, with TRBD2 identical over 8 bases. Per the germline V gene, CDR1 is SGHAT and CDR2 is FQNNGV. The CDR3 covers 16 residues. Trimming removed 0 bases from V and 5 bases from J; junction bases left unmatched: 6. CDR3 amino acids: CASSLEASGLHNEQFF. The CDR3 DNA is TGTGCCAGCAGCTTAGAGGCTAGCGGGTTACACAATGAGCAGTTCTTC.

The V call is TRBV29-1, the J call TRBJ2-7; tentatively, D is TRBD2 (6 bases). Trimming took off 6 bases at V and 3 bases at J, with 15 bases between the two ends. CDR3 length: 13 residues. CDR1 SQVTM and CDR2 ANQGSEA come from the germline V gene. In DNA form, the CDR3 reads TGCAGCGTGGGGAGGTTTCGTGGCTACGAGCAGTACTTC. This encodes CSVGRFRGYEQYF.

V is TRBV19 and J is TRBJ1-1; D is uncertain. Germline V gene sequence: CDR1 LNHDA, CDR2 SQIVND (reference sequence). V shed 8 bases and J shed 1 base, with 11 bases lying between them. This CDR3 has 13 amino acids. CDR3 region: CASHSKRNTEAFF. CDR3 bases: TGTGCCAGTCATAGTAAGAGGAACACTGAAGCTTTCTTT.

The chain uses TRBV11-2 and TRBJ1-4; 7 nucleotides agree with TRBD1. The V gene end was trimmed by 4 bases and the J gene end by 8 bases; junction bases not matched to a gene: 7. Germline lookup yields CDR1 SGHAT and CDR2 FQNNGV. This CDR3 has 14 amino acids. The CDR3 sequence: CASSSTGINEKLFF. The CDR3 DNA reads TGTGCCAGCAGCTCGACAGGGATTAACGAAAAACTGTTTTTT.

V is TRBV4-2 and J is TRBJ2-3, with 15 bases aligning to TRBD2. Germline trimming cut 1 base from V and 4 bases from J; bases unmatched to any gene: 6. There are 18 residues in the CDR3. Germline V gene lookup returns CDR1 LGHNA and CDR2 YNFKEQ. CDR3 nucleotides: TGTGCCAGCAGCCAAGGAGGGACTAGCGGGGGGCGGTCAGATACGCAGTATTTT. Residues: CASSQGGTSGGRSDTQYF.

The chain combines TRBV28 with TRBJ2-1; 7 bases match TRBD1. CDR1 MDHEN and CDR2 SYDVKM come from the germline V gene. This CDR3 is built from 14 residues. Trimming at V came to 4 bases and at J to 4 bases, leaving 4 bases not matched to a gene. The DNA for the CDR3 is TGTGCCAGCAGTTACGAGACAGGGTACAATGAGCAGTTCTTC. This codes for CASSYETGYNEQFF.

The rearrangement joins TRBV6-6 to TRBJ1-4; TRBD1 matches 9 bases. The CDR3 spans 15 residues. V lost 7 bases and J lost 4; bases outside the gene matches: 7. Germline loops: CDR1 MNHNY, CDR2 SVGAGI (reference sequence). The CDR3 DNA follows: TGTGCCAGCAACACTCAGACAGGGGGTAATGAAAAACTGTTTTTT. It encodes CASNTQTGGNEKLFF.

The chain employs TRBV5-1 and TRBJ2-3, with 12 bases that match TRBD2. The J segment lost 6 bases and the V segment lost 2 bases, leaving 10 bases of the junction unmatched. The CDR3 extends over 17 amino acids. Germline-derived CDR1 and CDR2 are SGHRS and YFSETQ. CDR3 residues: CASSFDGLAGRNDTQYF. The CDR3 region has the DNA TGCGCCAGCAGCTTCGACGGACTAGCGGGGCGAAACGATACGCAGTATTTT.

This chain connects TRBV5-1 to TRBJ2-1; 9 bases align to TRBD1. The V segment lost 0 bases and the J segment 10 bases; nucleotides outside the gene matches: 5. The CDR3 is made up of 14 amino acids. Per germline, CDR1 SGHRS and CDR2 YFSETQ. CDR3 in DNA: TGCGCCAGCAGCTTGGTACAGGGGGCCGGGGAGCAGTTCTTC. Protein product: CASSLVQGAGEQFF. The full variable domain, in which reference TRBV5-1 and TRBJ2-1 provide the parts outside the CDR3, is KAGVTQTPRYLIKTRGQQVTLSCSPISGHRSVSWYQQTPGQGLQFLFEYFSETQRNKGNFPGRFSGRQFSNSRSEMNVSTLELGDSALYLCASSLVQGAGEQFFGPGTRLTVL.

The CDR3 coding sequence is TGCGCCAGCAGCCACCAAGCGGATAAGCAGTTCTTC. Residues: CASSHQADKQFF. The genes are TRBV4-3 and TRBJ2-1; D might be TRBD2 (5 bases). V was shortened by 3 bases and J by 11 bases, with 11 bases between the two germline ends. The germline CDR1 and CDR2 sequences are LGHNA and YSLEER. This CDR3 comprises 12 residues.

Only one count was recorded for this clone. The chain is built from TRBV19 and TRBJ1-3; 7 bases match TRBD1. CDR3 length: 17 amino acids. CDR1 and CDR2 (germline): LNHDA, SQIVND (reference sequence). J gave up 0 bases and V 6 bases, and 11 bases lay outside the gene matches. In DNA, the CDR3 is TGTGCCAGTAGACAACACAGGGGCCGCAGCTCTGGAAACACCATATATTTT. As protein: CASRQHRGRSSGNTIYF.

V is TRBV7-2 and J is TRBJ2-2; 7 nucleotides agree with TRBD1. Trimming removed 5 bases from V and 4 bases from J; junction bases left unmatched: 1. The CDR3 consists of 13 residues. CDR1 is SGHTA and CDR2 is FQGNSA in the germline V gene. The CDR3 coding sequence is TGTGCCAGCAGCCCAGGGGGCACCGGGGAGCTGTTTTTT. Its protein is CASSPGGTGELFF.

This clone has a single count. This rearrangement joins TRBV30 to TRBJ1-2; 7 nucleotides agree with TRBD1. After removal of 5 bases from V and 1 base from J, the junction contained 13 bases not matched to a gene. This CDR3 spans 16 amino acids. Germline CDR1 and CDR2: GTSNPN and SVGIG (reference sequence). CDR3 sequence reads: CAWFTRDRAGNYGYTF. CDR3 DNA sequence: TGTGCCTGGTTCACTCGAGACAGGGCTGGTAACTATGGCTACACCTTC.

The chain employs TRBV23-1 and TRBJ1-4; D is unclear. TRBV23-1 is designated an ORF whose function remains uncertain. This CDR3 spans 15 amino acids. Between the trimmed V and J ends, which lost 7 bases and 3 bases, there was a span of 15 bases. The CDR3 sequence: CASNRRLLANEKLFF. The CDR3 DNA is TGCGCCAGCAATCGGCGGTTGTTGGCTAATGAAAAACTGTTTTTT.

V usage is TRBV5-5 and J usage is TRBJ1-1; 8 bases match TRBD1. The germline V gene encodes CDR1 SGHKS and CDR2 YYEKEE (reference sequence). J was trimmed by 9 bases and V by 0 bases; bases with no gene match: 16. The CDR3 runs to 17 residues. The CDR3 DNA is TGTGCCAGCAGCTTGGCCAAAACAGGGGGGGCCGGGAGGAAAGCTTTCTTT. Translating gives CASSLAKTGGAGRKAFF.

The chain's CDR3 is CASSSGGKDTQYF. For the CDR3, the DNA is TGTGCCAGCAGCAGTGGGGGGAAGGATACGCAGTATTTT. The rearrangement links TRBV6-7 to TRBJ2-3; D is perhaps TRBD2 (6 bases). TRBV6-7 belongs to the ORF category, with a function that is uncertain. Trimming took 6 bases from V and 6 from J, leaving 13 bases between them. The CDR3 sequence is 13 residues long.

The V and J genes are TRBV9 and TRBJ1-2; TRBD1 might be the D (6 bases). Trimming cost V 6 bases and J 2 bases, with 11 bases left between them. The length of the CDR3 is 13 residues. Germline CDR1 is SGDLS and CDR2 is YYNGEE. Here the CDR3 DNA reads TGTGCCAGCACAGGACAGACAAACTATGGCTACACCTTC. Amino acid sequence: CASTGQTNYGYTF.

This clone has only one observation. V and J are TRBV16 and TRBJ2-7; tentatively, D is TRBD1 (6 bases). Germline CDR1 KGHSY, CDR2 FQNENV. V lost 5 bases and J 1 base, leaving 12 bases between the germline ends. There are 14 residues in the CDR3. CDR3 DNA: TGTGCCAGCAGCTACCGACAGGCGTCCTACGAGCAGTACTTC. Translation: CASSYRQASYEQYF.

This chain links TRBV28 with TRBJ1-1, with D perhaps TRBD1 (6 bases). This CDR3 region has 13 residues. Germline CDR1 and CDR2: MDHEN and SYDVKM. Deletions cut 7 bases from V and 3 bases from J, with 12 bases between. CDR3 coding DNA: TGTGCCAGCATTCGGGGGGCTGACACTGAAGCTTTCTTT. Encoded protein: CASIRGADTEAFF.